These T cell receptor beta chains were read from a single sample in a study of shared clonotypes between healthy human individuals. The method was immunoSEQ multiplex PCR; TCRdb's version includes in-frame clones alone and lacks a portion of them. The table has 700,000 to 950,000 clones, roughly 96% seen once. The specimen was naive CD8+ T cells sorted from blood. The receptors derive from a young man in good health. The CDR3 runs from the conserved cysteine through the conserved F or W. D genes are given only for firm matches. Size values are once, few and many counts, or a class for expanded clones, and some rows have none.

J,V,D,size,CDR3,DNA
TRBJ2-1,TRBV7-9,NA,NA,CASSFPTNEQFF,TGTGCCAGCAGCTTCCCGACCAATGAGCAGTTCTTC
TRBJ1-2,TRBV9,NA,NA,CASSVATGYRGYTF,TGTGCCAGCAGCGTAGCTACGGGGTACCGTGGCTACACCTTC
TRBJ2-7,TRBV6-5,NA,NA,CASSPRVPYEQYF,TGTGCCAGCAGTCCGCGGGTGCCTTACGAGCAGTACTTC
TRBJ2-1,TRBV7-6,NA,NA,CASSSSGNEQFF,TGTGCCAGCAGCTCCTCCGGTAATGAGCAGTTCTTC
TRBJ2-7,TRBV10-2,NA,NA,CASRAGISYEQYF,TGCGCCAGCAGGGCGGGTATTTCTTACGAGCAGTACTTC
TRBJ2-7,TRBV28,NA,NA,CASSPSRETYEQYF,TGTGCCAGCAGTCCCTCCAGGGAGACCTACGAGCAGTACTTC
TRBJ2-7,TRBV5-4,NA,NA,CASSDLGGSYEQYF,TGTGCCAGCAGCGACCTTGGGGGCAGTTACGAGCAGTACTTC
TRBJ2-5,TRBV6-1,NA,NA,CASYKGGGWETQYF,TGTGCCAGCTATAAGGGGGGAGGATGGGAGACCCAGTACTTC
TRBJ2-7,TRBV21-1,NA,NA,CASSKYRESGSSYEQYF,TGTGCCAGCAGCAAATATAGAGAGTCGGGGAGCTCCTACGAGCAGTACTTC
TRBJ2-1,TRBV29-1,NA,NA,CSVESRGSRQFF,TGCAGCGTTGAATCACGGGGCTCCCGGCAGTTCTTC
TRBJ1-1,TRBV18,NA,NA,CASSPLGERDTEAFF,TGTGCCAGCTCACCACTGGGGGAGCGGGACACTGAAGCTTTCTTT
TRBJ2-2,TRBV18,NA,NA,CASSPPSGMAGELFF,TGTGCCAGCTCACCACCGTCGGGGATGGCCGGGGAGCTGTTTTTT
TRBJ2-7,TRBV9,NA,NA,CASSPNPTSSYEQYF,TGTGCCAGCAGCCCTAACCCTACCAGCTCCTACGAGCAGTACTTC
TRBJ2-7,TRBV7-5,NA,NA,CVRSLEADKPRQGTYEQYF,TGTGTCAGAAGCTTAGAGGCGGACAAGCCCCGACAGGGTACCTACGAGCAGTACTTC
TRBJ2-7,TRBV16,TRBD2,NA,CASSQLEREDVTGQYF,TGTGCCAGCAGCCAGTTGGAGCGGGAGGATGTTACGGGGCAGTACTTC
TRBJ1-2,TRBV5-4,NA,NA,CASSLGPYGYTF,TGTGCCAGCAGCTTGGGACCCTATGGCTACACCTTC
TRBJ1-2,TRBV13,TRBD1,NA,CASIRDSALSGYTF,TGTGCCAGCATCCGGGACAGTGCCTTGAGTGGCTACACCTTC
TRBJ2-3,TRBV4-3,NA,NA,CASSQNGDSTDTQYF,TGCGCCAGCAGCCAAAACGGTGACTCCACAGATACGCAGTATTTT
TRBJ2-7,TRBV14,NA,NA,CASRTAGSYEQYF,TGTGCCAGCCGGACTGCGGGTTCCTACGAGCAGTACTTC
TRBJ1-1,TRBV7-9,NA,NA,CASSRTSLGDTEAFF,TGTGCCAGCAGCAGGACTTCGCTTGGGGACACTGAAGCTTTCTTT
TRBJ2-3,TRBV7-8,NA,NA,CASSFGRGQYF,TGTGCCAGCAGCTTCGGGCGTGGGCAGTATTTT
TRBJ2-5,TRBV27,NA,NA,CASSEGTDQETQYF,TGTGCCAGCAGTGAAGGGACTGATCAAGAGACCCAGTACTTC
TRBJ2-7,TRBV30,NA,NA,CAWRTGYEQYF,TGTGCCTGGAGAACAGGGTACGAGCAGTACTTC
TRBJ2-1,TRBV7-6,NA,NA,CASSLGLARDEQFF,TGTGCCAGCAGCTTGGGTCTAGCTCGCGATGAGCAGTTCTTC
TRBJ2-1,TRBV7-9,NA,NA,CASSLGYNEQFF,TGTGCCAGCAGCTTAGGCTACAATGAGCAGTTCTTC
TRBJ2-2,TRBV5-1,TRBD2,NA,CASSSPGLVSGGELFF,TGCGCCAGCAGCTCTCCGGGACTAGTCTCGGGCGGGGAGCTGTTTTTT
TRBJ2-1,TRBV27,TRBD2,NA,CASSLLLAGGKDEQFF,TGTGCCAGCAGTTTATTACTAGCGGGAGGGAAAGATGAGCAGTTCTTC
TRBJ2-1,TRBV6-4,NA,NA,CASAEEPYNEQFF,TGTGCCTCGGCAGAGGAACCCTACAATGAGCAGTTCTTC
TRBJ2-7,TRBV4-1,NA,NA,CASSQYNEQYF,TGCGCCAGCAGCCAATATAACGAGCAGTACTTC
TRBJ2-3,TRBV5-4,TRBD2,NA,CASSLEGGSFDTQYF,TGTGCCAGCAGCTTGGAGGGCGGGAGTTTCGATACGCAGTATTTT
TRBJ2-5,TRBV28,NA,NA,CASSLVGQETQYF,TGTGCCAGCAGTTTAGTGGGCCAAGAGACCCAGTACTTC
TRBJ2-2,TRBV7-9,NA,NA,CASSLVPDTGELFF,TGTGCCAGCAGCTTAGTTCCAGACACCGGGGAGCTGTTTTTT
TRBJ1-3,TRBV15,NA,NA,CATSSQRGAGNTIYF,TGTGCCACCAGCTCTCAGAGGGGAGCTGGAAACACCATATATTTT
TRBJ2-5,TRBV29-1,TRBD1,NA,CSVEGQGLIETQYF,TGCAGCGTTGAGGGACAGGGGCTTATTGAGACCCAGTACTTC
TRBJ2-3,TRBV13,NA,NA,CASSYISASTDTQYF,TGTGCCAGCAGCTATATATCCGCTAGCACAGATACGCAGTATTTT
TRBJ2-5,TRBV19,TRBD2,NA,CASSKPSGEQETQYF,TGTGCCAGTAGTAAGCCTAGCGGGGAACAAGAGACCCAGTACTTC
TRBJ1-1,TRBV27,NA,NA,CASSPGTLNTEAFF,TGTGCCAGCAGTCCCGGGACATTGAACACTGAAGCTTTCTTT
TRBJ2-7,TRBV11-2,NA,NA,CASSLGSSYEQYF,TGTGCCAGCAGCTTGGGTAGCTCCTACGAGCAGTACTTC
TRBJ2-3,TRBV7-9,TRBD2,NA,CASSLLAGPDTQYF,TGTGCCAGCAGCTTACTAGCGGGCCCAGATACGCAGTATTTT
TRBJ1-2,TRBV4-3,NA,NA,CASSQDSGSIANYGYTF,TGCGCCAGCAGCCAGGACAGTGGGTCTATAGCTAACTATGGCTACACCTTC
TRBJ1-5,TRBV9,NA,NA,CASGEPQHF,TGTGCCAGCGGTGAGCCCCAGCATTTT
TRBJ2-3,TRBV9,TRBD2,NA,CASSLQGLAGGTDTQYF,TGTGCCAGCAGCCTACAGGGACTAGCGGGAGGCACAGATACGCAGTATTTT
TRBJ2-2,TRBV7-7,TRBD2,NA,CASSEGLAGLGELFF,TGTGCTAGCAGCGAGGGACTAGCGGGACTCGGGGAGCTGTTTTTT
TRBJ2-7,TRBV7-9,NA,NA,CASSEGPLADPFEQYF,TGTGCCAGCAGCGAGGGCCCTTTGGCAGACCCGTTCGAGCAGTACTTC
TRBJ2-2,TRBV5-1,TRBD2,once,CASSSGLAGGPGTGELFF,TGCGCCAGCAGCTCCGGACTAGCGGGAGGGCCCGGCACCGGGGAGCTGTTTTTT
TRBJ2-3,TRBV10-2,TRBD2,once,CASSESTSVTDTQYF,TGCGCCAGCAGTGAGTCGACTAGCGTGACAGATACGCAGTATTTT
TRBJ1-2,TRBV27,NA,NA,CASGAGANYGYTF,TGTGCCAGCGGGGCAGGGGCGAACTATGGCTACACCTTC
TRBJ2-7,TRBV18,NA,NA,CASSPPWGRELSYEQYF,TGTGCCAGCTCACCACCGTGGGGGCGGGAGTTGTCCTACGAGCAGTACTTC
TRBJ2-7,TRBV27,NA,NA,CASSGAGEGLYEQYF,TGTGCCAGCAGTGGAGCAGGGGAAGGTCTCTACGAGCAGTACTTC
TRBJ1-2,TRBV5-6,TRBD1,NA,CATESWGQGAEGYTF,TGTGCCACCGAGTCCTGGGGACAGGGGGCGGAAGGCTACACCTTC
TRBJ2-3,TRBV7-8,NA,once,CASKPGAASTDTQYF,TGTGCCAGCAAGCCCGGGGCAGCTAGCACAGATACGCAGTATTTT
TRBJ2-7,TRBV30,NA,NA,CAWSVGTSYEQYF,TGTGCCTGGAGTGTAGGCACATCCTACGAGCAGTACTTC
TRBJ2-3,TRBV29-1,TRBD2,few,CSVEGGNTDTQYF,TGCAGCGTTGAGGGGGGGAACACAGATACGCAGTATTTT
TRBJ2-7,TRBV28,TRBD2,NA,CASSPRLAAYEQYF,TGTGCCAGCAGTCCTCGACTAGCGGCGTACGAGCAGTACTTC
TRBJ2-5,TRBV11-2,NA,NA,CASSLEIGPETQYF,TGTGCCAGCAGCTTAGAAATCGGACCTGAGACCCAGTACTTC